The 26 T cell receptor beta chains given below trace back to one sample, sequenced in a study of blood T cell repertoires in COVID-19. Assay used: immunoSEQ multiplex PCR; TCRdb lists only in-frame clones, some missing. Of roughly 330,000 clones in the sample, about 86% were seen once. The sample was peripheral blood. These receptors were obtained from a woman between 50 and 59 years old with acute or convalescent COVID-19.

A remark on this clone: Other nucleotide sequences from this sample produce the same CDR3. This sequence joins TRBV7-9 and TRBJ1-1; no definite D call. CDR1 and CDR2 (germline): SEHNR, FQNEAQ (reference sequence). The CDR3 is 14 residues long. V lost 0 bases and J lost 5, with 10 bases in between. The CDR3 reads CASSLAAGRTEAFF. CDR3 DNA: TGTGCCAGCAGCTTAGCGGCTGGGAGAACTGAAGCTTTCTTT.

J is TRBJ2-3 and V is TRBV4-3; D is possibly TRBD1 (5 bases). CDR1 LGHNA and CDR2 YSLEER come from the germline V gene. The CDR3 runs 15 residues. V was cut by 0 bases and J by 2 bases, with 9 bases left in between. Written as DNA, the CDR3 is TGCGCCAGCAGCCAAGATTTAGGGGTCACAGATACGCAGTATTTT. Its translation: CASSQDLGVTDTQYF.

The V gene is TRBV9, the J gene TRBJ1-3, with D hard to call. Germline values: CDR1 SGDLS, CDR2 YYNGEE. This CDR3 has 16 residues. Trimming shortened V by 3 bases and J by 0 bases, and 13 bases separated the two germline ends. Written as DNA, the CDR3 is TGTGCCAGCAGCGCCCCAAGGACTGACTCTGGAAACACCATATATTTT. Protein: CASSAPRTDSGNTIYF. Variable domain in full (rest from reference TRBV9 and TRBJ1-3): DSGVTQTPKHLITATGQRVTLRCSPRSGDLSVYWYQQSLDQGLQFLIQYYNGEERAKGNILERFSAQQFPDLHSELNLSSLELGDSALYFCASSAPRTDSGNTIYFGEGSWLTVV.

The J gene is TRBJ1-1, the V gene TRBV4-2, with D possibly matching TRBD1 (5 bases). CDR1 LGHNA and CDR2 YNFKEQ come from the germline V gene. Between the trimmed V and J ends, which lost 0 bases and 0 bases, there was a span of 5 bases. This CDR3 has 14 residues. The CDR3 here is CASSQDRVNTEAFF. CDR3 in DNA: TGTGCCAGCAGCCAAGACAGGGTGAACACTGAAGCTTTCTTT.

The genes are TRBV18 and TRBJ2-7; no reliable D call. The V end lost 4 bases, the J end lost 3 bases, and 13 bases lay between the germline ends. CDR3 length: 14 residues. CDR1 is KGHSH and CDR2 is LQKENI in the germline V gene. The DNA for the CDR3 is TGTGCCAGCTCACTCTCCGGGTCCAACTACGAGCAGTACTTC. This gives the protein CASSLSGSNYEQYF.

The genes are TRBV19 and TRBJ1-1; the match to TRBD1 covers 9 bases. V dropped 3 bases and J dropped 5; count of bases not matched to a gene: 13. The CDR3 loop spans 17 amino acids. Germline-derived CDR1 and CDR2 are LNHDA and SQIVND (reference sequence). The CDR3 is CASSIPTGGAGGTEAFF. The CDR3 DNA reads TGTGCCAGTAGTATCCCCACAGGGGGCGCGGGGGGAACTGAAGCTTTCTTT.

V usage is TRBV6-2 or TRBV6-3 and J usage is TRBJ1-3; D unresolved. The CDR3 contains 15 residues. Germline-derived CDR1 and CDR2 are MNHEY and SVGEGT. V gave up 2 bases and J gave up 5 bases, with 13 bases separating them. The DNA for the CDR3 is TGTGCCAGCAGTTACGGAGGATGGGGAAGAAACACCATATATTTT. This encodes CASSYGGWGRNTIYF.

The CDR3 protein is CASSPQGGGEKLFF. In DNA form, the CDR3 reads TGTGCCAGCTCACCACAGGGAGGAGGGGAAAAACTGTTTTTT. This sequence joins TRBV18 and TRBJ1-4; D call uncertain. Per the germline V gene, CDR1 is KGHSH and CDR2 is LQKENI. The V and J ends lost 1 base and 8 bases respectively, with 11 bases between them. The length of the CDR3 is 14 residues.

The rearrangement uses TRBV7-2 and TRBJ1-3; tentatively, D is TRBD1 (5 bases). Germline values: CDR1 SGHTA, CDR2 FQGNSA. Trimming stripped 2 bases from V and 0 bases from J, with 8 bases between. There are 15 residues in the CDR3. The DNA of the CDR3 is TGTGCCAGCAGCTTATATGACAGCTCTGGAAACACCATATATTTT. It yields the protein CASSLYDSSGNTIYF.

The CDR3 DNA reads as TGTGCCACCAGTGACCCCACAGGGGAAGCTTTCTTT. This codes for CATSDPTGEAFF. V and J are TRBV24-1 and TRBJ1-1; a weak D match, TRBD1 (6 bases). V lost 4 bases to trimming and J lost 8 bases, with 10 bases between them. This CDR3 is 12 amino acids long. CDR1 is KGHDR and CDR2 is SFDVKD in the germline V gene.

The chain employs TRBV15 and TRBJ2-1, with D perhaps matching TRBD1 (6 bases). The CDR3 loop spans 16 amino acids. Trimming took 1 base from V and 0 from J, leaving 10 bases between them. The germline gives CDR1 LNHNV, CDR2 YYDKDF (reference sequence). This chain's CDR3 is CATSRVDSSSYNEQFF. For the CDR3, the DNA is TGTGCCACCAGCAGAGTGGACAGCAGCTCCTACAATGAGCAGTTCTTC.

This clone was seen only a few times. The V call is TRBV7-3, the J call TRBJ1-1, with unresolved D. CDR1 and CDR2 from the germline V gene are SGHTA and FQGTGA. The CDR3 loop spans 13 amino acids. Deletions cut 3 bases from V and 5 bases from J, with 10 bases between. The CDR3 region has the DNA TGTGCCAGCAGCTTTGGACCGGGGACTGAAGCTTTCTTT. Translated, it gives CASSFGPGTEAFF.

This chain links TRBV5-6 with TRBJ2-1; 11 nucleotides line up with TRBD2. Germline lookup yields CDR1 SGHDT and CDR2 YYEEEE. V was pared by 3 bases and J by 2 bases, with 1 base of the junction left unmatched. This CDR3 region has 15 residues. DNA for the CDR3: TGTGCCAGCAGCTCGGGACTAGCGGCCTACAATGAGCAGTTCTTC. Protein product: CASSSGLAAYNEQFF.

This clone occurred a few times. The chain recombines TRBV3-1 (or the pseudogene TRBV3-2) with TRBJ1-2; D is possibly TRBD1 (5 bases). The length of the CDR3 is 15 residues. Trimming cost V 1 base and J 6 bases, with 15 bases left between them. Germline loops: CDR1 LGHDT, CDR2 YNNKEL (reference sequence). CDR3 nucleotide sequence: TGTGCCAGCAGCCAAGGGCTGGAGACAGCCAATGGCTACACCTTC. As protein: CASSQGLETANGYTF.

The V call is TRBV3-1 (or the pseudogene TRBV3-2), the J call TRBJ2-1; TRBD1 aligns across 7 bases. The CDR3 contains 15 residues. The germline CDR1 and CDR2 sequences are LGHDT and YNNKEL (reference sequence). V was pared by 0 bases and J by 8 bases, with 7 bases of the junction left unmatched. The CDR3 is CASSQEGTAYDEQFF. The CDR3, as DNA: TGTGCCAGCAGCCAAGAAGGGACAGCGTACGATGAGCAGTTCTTC.

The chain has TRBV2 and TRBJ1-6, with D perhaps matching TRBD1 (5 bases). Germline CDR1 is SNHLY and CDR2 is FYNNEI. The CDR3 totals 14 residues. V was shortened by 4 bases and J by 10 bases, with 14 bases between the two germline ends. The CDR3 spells CASSATGTNSPLHF. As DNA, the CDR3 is TGTGCCAGCAGTGCTACAGGTACCAACTCACCCCTCCACTTT.

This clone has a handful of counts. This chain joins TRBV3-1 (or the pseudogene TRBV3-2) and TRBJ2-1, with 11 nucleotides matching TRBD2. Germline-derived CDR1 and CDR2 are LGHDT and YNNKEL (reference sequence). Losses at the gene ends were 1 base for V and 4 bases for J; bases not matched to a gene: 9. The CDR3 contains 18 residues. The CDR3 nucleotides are TGTGCCAGCAGCCAAGGGCTTAGCGGGAGGGCCGGGTACAATGAGCAGTTCTTC. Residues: CASSQGLSGRAGYNEQFF.

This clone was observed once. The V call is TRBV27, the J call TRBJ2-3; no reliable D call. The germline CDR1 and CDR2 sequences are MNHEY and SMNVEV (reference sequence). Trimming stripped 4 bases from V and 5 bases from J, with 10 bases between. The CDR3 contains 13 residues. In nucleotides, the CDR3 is TGTGCCAGCAGTTCCTCCTTAGTAGATACGCAGTATTTT. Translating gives CASSSSLVDTQYF.

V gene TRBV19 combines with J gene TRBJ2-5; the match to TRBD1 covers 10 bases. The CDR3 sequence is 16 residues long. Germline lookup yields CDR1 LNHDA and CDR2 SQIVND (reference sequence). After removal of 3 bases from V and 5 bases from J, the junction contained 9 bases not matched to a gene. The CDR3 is CASSIGLTGQGETQYF. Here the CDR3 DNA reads TGTGCCAGTAGTATTGGCTTGACGGGACAGGGGGAGACCCAGTACTTC.

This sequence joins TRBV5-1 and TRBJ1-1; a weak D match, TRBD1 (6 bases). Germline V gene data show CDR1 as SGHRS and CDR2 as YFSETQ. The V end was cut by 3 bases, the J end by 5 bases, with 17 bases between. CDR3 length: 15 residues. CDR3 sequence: CASSSPEGVGTEAFF. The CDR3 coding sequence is TGCGCCAGCAGCTCCCCTGAGGGGGTGGGGACTGAAGCTTTCTTT.

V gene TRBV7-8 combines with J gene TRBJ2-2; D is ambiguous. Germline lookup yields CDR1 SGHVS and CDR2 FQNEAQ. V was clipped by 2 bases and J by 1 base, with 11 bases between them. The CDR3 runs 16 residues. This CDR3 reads CASSLSLSLNTGELFF. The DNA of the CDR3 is TGTGCCAGCAGCTTATCCCTATCTTTGAACACCGGGGAGCTGTTTTTT.

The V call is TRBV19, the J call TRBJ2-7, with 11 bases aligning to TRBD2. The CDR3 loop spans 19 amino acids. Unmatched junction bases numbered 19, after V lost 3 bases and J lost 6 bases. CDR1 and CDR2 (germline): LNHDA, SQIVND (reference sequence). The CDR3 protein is CASSIPASGGLQNPVEQYV. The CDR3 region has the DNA TGTGCCAGTAGTATCCCAGCTAGCGGGGGGCTACAAAACCCAGTCGAGCAGTACGTC.

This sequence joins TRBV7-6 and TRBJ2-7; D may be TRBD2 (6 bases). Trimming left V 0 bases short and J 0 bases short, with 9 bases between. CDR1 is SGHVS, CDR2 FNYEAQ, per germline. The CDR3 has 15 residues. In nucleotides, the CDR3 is TGTGCCAGCAGCTTAGCCCCTAGCGACTCCTACGAGCAGTACTTC. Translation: CASSLAPSDSYEQYF.

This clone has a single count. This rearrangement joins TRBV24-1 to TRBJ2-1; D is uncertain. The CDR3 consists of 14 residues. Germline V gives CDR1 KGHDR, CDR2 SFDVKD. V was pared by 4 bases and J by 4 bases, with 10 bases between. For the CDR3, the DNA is TGTGCCACCAGTGAGGTCAACGGGTACAATGAGCAGTTCTTC. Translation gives CATSEVNGYNEQFF.

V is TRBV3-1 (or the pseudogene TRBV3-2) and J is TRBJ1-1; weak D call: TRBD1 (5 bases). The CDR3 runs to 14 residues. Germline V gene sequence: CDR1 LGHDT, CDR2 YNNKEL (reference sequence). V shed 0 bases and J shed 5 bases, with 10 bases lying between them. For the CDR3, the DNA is TGTGCCAGCAGCCAAGACACAGGAGCGACTGAAGCTTTCTTT. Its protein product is CASSQDTGATEAFF.

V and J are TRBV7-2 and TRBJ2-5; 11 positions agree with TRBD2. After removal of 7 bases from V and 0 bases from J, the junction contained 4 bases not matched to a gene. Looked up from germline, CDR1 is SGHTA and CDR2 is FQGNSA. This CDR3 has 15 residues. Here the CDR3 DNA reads TGTGCCAGCACCTCGGGACTAGCGGACCAAGAGACCCAGTACTTC. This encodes CASTSGLADQETQYF.